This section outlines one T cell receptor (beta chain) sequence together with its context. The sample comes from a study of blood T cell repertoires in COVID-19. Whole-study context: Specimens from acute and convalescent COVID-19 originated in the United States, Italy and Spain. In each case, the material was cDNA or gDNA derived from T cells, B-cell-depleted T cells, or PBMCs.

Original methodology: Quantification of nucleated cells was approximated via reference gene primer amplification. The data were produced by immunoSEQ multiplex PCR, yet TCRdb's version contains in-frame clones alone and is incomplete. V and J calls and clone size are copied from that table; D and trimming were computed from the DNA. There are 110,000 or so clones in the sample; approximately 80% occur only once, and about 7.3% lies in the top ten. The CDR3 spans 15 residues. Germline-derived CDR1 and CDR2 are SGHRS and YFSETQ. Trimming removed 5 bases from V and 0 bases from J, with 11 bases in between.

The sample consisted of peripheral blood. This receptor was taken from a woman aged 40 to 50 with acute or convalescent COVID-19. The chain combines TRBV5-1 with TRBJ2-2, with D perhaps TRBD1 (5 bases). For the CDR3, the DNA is TGCGCCAGCAGTTATGACAGACCGAACACCGGGGAGCTGTTTTTT. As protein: CASSYDRPNTGELFF.